The rows below give T cell receptor beta chains drawn from one sample of a study of CD8+CD57+ T cells in acquired aplastic anemia. MiXCR, applied by TCRdb to the reads, yields one record per CDR3 protein. The data contain 150,000 to 200,000 distinct CDR3 sequences, less than 60% of them seen just once; the ten biggest clones take up about 1.8%. The material sequenced was sorted CD4+, CD8+, or CD8+CD57+ T cells (not recorded which) from PBMCs. Receptors were obtained from a human donor with aplastic anemia. Each CDR3 is given without its conserved first and last residue. The order of the fields is V gene, J gene, CDR3 protein.

v_gene: TRBV25-1; j_gene: TRBJ2-5; CDR3aa: ASSQPTRTSGSQETQY
v_gene: TRBV24-1; j_gene: TRBJ2-5; CDR3aa: ATSVGGGETQY
v_gene: TRBV11-1; j_gene: TRBJ2-6; CDR3aa: ASGDTVGSGANVLT
v_gene: TRBV5-8; j_gene: TRBJ1-1; CDR3aa: ASSLAGTGNTEAF
v_gene: TRBV19; j_gene: TRBJ1-1; CDR3aa: ASSGQGTKAF
v_gene: TRBV6-4; j_gene: TRBJ2-6; CDR3aa: ASSHRSGANVLT
v_gene: TRBV24-1; j_gene: TRBJ2-5; CDR3aa: ATSDFGETQY
v_gene: TRBV2; j_gene: TRBJ1-4; CDR3aa: ASSEGQITNEKLF
v_gene: TRBV24-1; j_gene: TRBJ1-6; CDR3aa: ATSDQGWPLH
v_gene: TRBV12-3/TRBV12-4; j_gene: TRBJ2-1; CDR3aa: ASSLLTARWGASYNEQF
v_gene: TRBV10-3; j_gene: TRBJ2-7; CDR3aa: ASAGQGPYEQY
v_gene: TRBV20-1; j_gene: TRBJ2-3; CDR3aa: SAKTSGSRTDTQY
v_gene: TRBV7-2; j_gene: TRBJ2-3; CDR3aa: ASSWSADTQY
v_gene: TRBV11-2; j_gene: TRBJ2-7; CDR3aa: ASSLYVASGSFTSYEQY
v_gene: TRBV7-2; j_gene: TRBJ2-7; CDR3aa: ASSWTGSEQY
v_gene: TRBV11-1; j_gene: TRBJ2-1; CDR3aa: ASSLEGAGNEQF
v_gene: TRBV15; j_gene: TRBJ2-1; CDR3aa: ATSRPSGPSSYNEQF
v_gene: TRBV19; j_gene: TRBJ2-1; CDR3aa: ASSPLSGGYNEQF
v_gene: TRBV20-1; j_gene: TRBJ2-3; CDR3aa: SAETGDTDTQY
v_gene: TRBV10-3; j_gene: TRBJ1-5; CDR3aa: ATRDSNQLQH
v_gene: TRBV19; j_gene: TRBJ1-5; CDR3aa: ASSITGTGRQPQH
v_gene: TRBV29-1; j_gene: TRBJ2-5; CDR3aa: SVGDRRETQY
v_gene: TRBV6-1; j_gene: TRBJ2-7; CDR3aa: ASSEWTGNYEQY
v_gene: TRBV24-1; j_gene: TRBJ2-2; CDR3aa: ATSDHQGGDTGELF
v_gene: TRBV10-3; j_gene: TRBJ2-7; CDR3aa: AISDGVSS
v_gene: TRBV7-9; j_gene: TRBJ2-3; CDR3aa: ASSLGGAKDTQY
v_gene: TRBV5-6; j_gene: TRBJ2-5; CDR3aa: ASSLATVKETQY
v_gene: TRBV2; j_gene: TRBJ2-3; CDR3aa: ASSATVEGTQY
v_gene: TRBV7-2; j_gene: TRBJ2-7; CDR3aa: ASRPYGTGAYEQY
v_gene: TRBV6-5; j_gene: TRBJ1-6; CDR3aa: ASSYFGQGGSSPLH
v_gene: TRBV19; j_gene: TRBJ2-7; CDR3aa: HSANRGGEQY
v_gene: TRBV10-3; j_gene: TRBJ1-1; CDR3aa: AIITGQGTNTEAF
v_gene: TRBV11-2; j_gene: TRBJ1-6; CDR3aa: ASSPREGRNNSPLH
v_gene: TRBV7-8; j_gene: TRBJ1-6; CDR3aa: ASSVRTGDNSPLH
v_gene: TRBV10-3; j_gene: TRBJ2-7; CDR3aa: AISEVGLSYEQY
v_gene: TRBV19; j_gene: TRBJ1-2; CDR3aa: ASRGSRGYT
v_gene: TRBV7-6; j_gene: TRBJ2-5; CDR3aa: ASSLPTSGAVATQY
v_gene: TRBV4-3; j_gene: TRBJ1-2; CDR3aa: ASSQVGRGLRDGYT
v_gene: TRBV5-1; j_gene: TRBJ2-7; CDR3aa: ASSPGQGSLEQY
v_gene: TRBV12-3/TRBV12-4; j_gene: TRBJ2-5; CDR3aa: ASRTTSGGQETQY
v_gene: TRBV4-1; j_gene: TRBJ2-4; CDR3aa: ASSQLGLAKNIQY
v_gene: TRBV7-2; j_gene: TRBJ1-1; CDR3aa: ASSFYEGTEAF